This T cell receptor (beta chain) came from a study of regulatory T cells in long-lasting Graves disease. Researchers made TCR beta libraries by using iRepertoire HTBI primers and running Arm-PCR on CDR3 regions. TCRdb redid the calling of the multiplex PCR reads with MiXCR, one entry per CDR3 protein. The data show fewer than 600,000 distinct CDR3 sequences, with roughly 22% seen just once and 13% held by the top ten. This clonotype was detected once. Antigen: not known. Time point: persistent/refractory GD, antithyroid drugs over 5 years with positive TRAb. Extracted RNA from PBMCs served as the source of the TCR library. Enrollment of patients was through an endocrinology department in Xi'an, China. Study-wide findings and caveats: A greater number of public clonotypes (around 3,000) was shared by persistent patients than by new patients (about 960).

The source is a female donor with Graves disease. Sample: peripheral blood mononuclear cells (PBMCs), taken when the disease was refractory, from a patient treated with antithyroid drugs.

The CDR3 DNA sequence: TGTGCCAGTAGTTTCCCTCGGGCAGGGGGCATCTATGGCTACACCTTC. Its translation: CASSFPRAGGIYGYTF. This chain links TRBV19 with TRBJ1-2; 8 bases agree with TRBD1. V shed 5 bases, J shed 4 bases, and the junction held 12 bases outside the gene matches. The CDR3 length is 16 residues. CDR1 is LNHDA and CDR2 is SQIVND in the germline V gene (reference sequence).